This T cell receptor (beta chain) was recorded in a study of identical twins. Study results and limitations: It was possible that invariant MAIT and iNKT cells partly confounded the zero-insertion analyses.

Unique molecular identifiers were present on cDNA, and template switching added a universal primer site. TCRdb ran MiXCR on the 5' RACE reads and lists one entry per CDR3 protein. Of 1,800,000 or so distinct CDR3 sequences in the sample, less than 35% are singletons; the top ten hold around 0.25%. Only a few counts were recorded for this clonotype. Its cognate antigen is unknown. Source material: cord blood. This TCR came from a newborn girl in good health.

The CDR3 here is CASSFRPSGNEQFF. The DNA for the CDR3 is TGCGCCAGCAGCTTCCGCCCTAGCGGGAATGAGCAGTTCTTC. The chain joins TRBV5-1 to TRBJ2-1, with TRBD2 identical over 8 bases. The V segment lost 2 bases and the J segment 7 bases; nucleotides outside the gene matches: 5. The germline CDR1 and CDR2 sequences are SGHRS and YFSETQ. The CDR3 totals 14 residues.